This T cell receptor beta chain was sequenced in a study of PD-1 blockade in mismatch repair-deficient tumors. In germline, CDR1 is MNHEY, CDR2 SVGAGI. The V gene lost 4 bases and the J gene lost 7 bases, with 17 bases spanning the gap. The CDR3 is made up of 15 amino acids. Clones were read by immunoSEQ multiplex PCR, and TCRdb kept only the in-frame ones, dropping some. The data contain 100,000 to 150,000 clones, roughly 86% of them seen just once; the ten biggest clones take up roughly 13%. The V gene is TRBV6-5, the J gene TRBJ2-1, with a possible D match to TRBD2 (6 bases). The receptor was derived from an adult with mismatch repair-deficient cancer. Here the sequenced sample was peripheral blood, taken 44 weeks after starting pembrolizumab. DNA of the CDR3: TGTGCCAGCAGTTGGAGGGAGGCTTCTTTGAATGAGCAGTTCTTC. It specifies CASSWREASLNEQFF.